Listed here are 31 T cell receptor beta chains from one sample, sequenced in a study of OX40 agonist ivuxolimab in advanced cancers. Clones were read by immunoSEQ multiplex PCR, and TCRdb kept only the in-frame ones, dropping some. The profile shows about 45,000 clones, roughly 94% of them singletons. The material sequenced was CD4+ or CD8+ T cells sorted from blood, taken in a trial of the OX40 agonist ivuxolimab. The receptors shown here come from an adult with an advanced solid tumor such as melanoma, head and neck, liver or kidney cancer.

The CDR3 nucleotides read TGCGCCAGCAGCGCGGGACTAGCGGGTTCCTCCGCCAGCCCCGGGGAGCTGTTTTTT. Translation gives CASSAGLAGSSASPGELFF. The chain employs TRBV5-1 and TRBJ2-2, with 12 bases aligning to TRBD2. The germline CDR1 and CDR2 sequences are SGHRS and YFSETQ. V gave up 4 bases and J gave up 6 bases; unmatched junction bases: 16. There are 19 residues in the CDR3.

The chain employs TRBV5-1 and TRBJ2-7, with 7 bases lining up with TRBD1. CDR1 SGHRS and CDR2 YFSETQ come from the germline V gene. Unmatched junction bases numbered 6, after V lost 0 bases and J lost 3 bases. This CDR3 is built from 15 residues. The CDR3 sequence is CASSLEPGTDYEQYF. CDR3 sequence (DNA): TGCGCCAGCAGCTTGGAACCCGGGACAGACTACGAGCAGTACTTC. Full variable domain (missing parts from reference TRBV5-1 and TRBJ2-7): KAGVTQTPRYLIKTRGQQVTLSCSPISGHRSVSWYQQTPGQGLQFLFEYFSETQRNKGNFPGRFSGRQFSNSRSEMNVSTLELGDSALYLCASSLEPGTDYEQYFGPGTRLTVT.

CDR3 residues: CASSLRDRGYEQYF. The CDR3 bases are TGTGCCAGCAGCTTGAGGGACAGGGGGTACGAGCAGTACTTC. This chain links TRBV5-6 with TRBJ2-7; TRBD1 matches 11 bases. V lost 1 base to trimming and J lost 4 bases; unmatched junction nucleotides: 1. CDR1 is SGHDT and CDR2 is YYEEEE in the germline V gene. The CDR3 sequence is 14 residues long.

This chain links TRBV28 with TRBJ2-1; 10 nucleotides match TRBD2. This CDR3 is 15 amino acids long. The germline V gene encodes CDR1 MDHEN and CDR2 SYDVKM. V trimming: 8 bases; J trimming: 1 base; junction bases outside the gene matches: 5. CDR3 sequence: CASSPTSGSYNEQFF. In nucleotides, the CDR3 is TGTGCCAGCTCGCCGACTAGCGGGTCCTACAATGAGCAGTTCTTC.

The chain has TRBV4-3 and TRBJ2-7, with 11 bases aligning to TRBD2. After removal of 0 bases from V and 4 bases from J, the junction contained 5 bases not matched to a gene. The CDR3 consists of 16 residues. The germline gives CDR1 LGHNA, CDR2 YSLEER. CDR3 nucleotides: TGCGCCAGCAGCCAAGATGGGGCTAGCGGGGGGTACGAGCAGTACTTC. Translating gives CASSQDGASGGYEQYF.

Only one count was recorded for this clone. CDR3: CASSRTGDTQYF. In nucleotides, the CDR3 is TGTGCCAGCAGCCGGACGGGAGATACGCAGTATTTT. The chain employs TRBV9 and TRBJ2-3; the D is unclear. The germline V and J ends were trimmed by 4 bases and 5 bases, with 8 bases remaining between them. CDR1 and CDR2 (germline): SGDLS, YYNGEE. This CDR3 comprises 12 residues.

The CDR3 region has the DNA TGCGCCAGCAGCTTGGGGACAGAAGAAGCTTTCTTT. Protein sequence: CASSLGTEEAFF. V and J are TRBV5-1 and TRBJ1-1, with D possibly being TRBD1 (6 bases). Germline V CDR1 and CDR2: SGHRS, YFSETQ. The CDR3 is 12 residues long. With 0 bases removed from V and 8 bases from J, the gap between germline ends came to 8 bases.

This rearrangement joins TRBV5-6 to TRBJ2-2, with no clear D. Germline values: CDR1 SGHDT, CDR2 YYEEEE. Trimming stripped 2 bases from V and 4 bases from J, with 3 bases between. The CDR3 is 12 residues long. CDR3 coding DNA: TGTGCCAGCAGCTTTGGCACCGGGGAGCTGTTTTTT. Translated: CASSFGTGELFF.

The chain recombines TRBV9 with TRBJ2-1; D may be TRBD2 (5 bases). This CDR3 region has 13 residues. V shed 4 bases and J shed 4 bases, with 9 bases lying between them. From germline, CDR1 is SGDLS and CDR2 YYNGEE. The CDR3 loop is CASSPGYYNEQFF. CDR3 sequence (DNA): TGTGCCAGCAGCCCGGGGTATTACAATGAGCAGTTCTTC.

This clone is a singleton in its sample. The genes are TRBV27 and TRBJ2-7, with 11 nucleotides matching TRBD2. The CDR3 covers 14 residues. Germline-derived CDR1 and CDR2 are MNHEY and SMNVEV (reference sequence). V lost 6 bases, J lost 4 bases, and 5 bases stayed unmatched. CDR3 sequence reads: CASSDTSGSYEQYF. For the CDR3, the DNA is TGTGCCAGCAGCGATACTAGCGGGAGTTACGAGCAGTACTTC.

The chain uses TRBV28 and TRBJ2-5; D could derive from TRBD1 or TRBD2 (6 bases each). Trimming stripped 10 bases from V and 2 bases from J, with 14 bases between. This CDR3 has 13 residues. Germline V gene sequence: CDR1 MDHEN, CDR2 SYDVKM. CDR3 in amino acids: CATGGLRQETQYF. Written as DNA, the CDR3 is TGTGCCACTGGGGGGCTAAGACAAGAGACCCAGTACTTC.

The chain couples TRBV28 to TRBJ1-1; 7 bases agree with TRBD1. The CDR3 sequence is 13 residues long. V lost 8 bases and J lost 1; bases outside the gene matches: 4. Germline-derived CDR1 and CDR2 are MDHEN and SYDVKM. The CDR3 nucleotides are TGTGCCAGCCTGGGACAGAAGAACACTGAAGCTTTCTTT. This sequence encodes CASLGQKNTEAFF.

This chain connects TRBV6-4 to TRBJ2-7, with D tentatively TRBD1 or TRBD2 (5 bases each). Germline CDR1 is MRHNA and CDR2 is SNTAGT. The CDR3 consists of 15 residues. Trimming cost V 9 bases and J 2 bases, with 20 bases left between them. The CDR3 DNA follows: TGTGCCAGGAAGGGGAGAGGGGATCGCCCCTACGAGCAGTACTTC. It specifies CARKGRGDRPYEQYF.

The chain combines TRBV4-1 with TRBJ2-5, with D perhaps being TRBD1 or TRBD2 (5 bases each). Germline V gene lookup returns CDR1 MGHRA and CDR2 YSYEKL. V was trimmed by 3 bases and J by 5 bases, leaving 22 bases between them. The CDR3 consists of 17 residues. The CDR3 region has the DNA TGCGCCAGCAGCCAGGGCGTGGGGGTGGGTTTGGTGGAGACCCAGTACTTC. It encodes CASSQGVGVGLVETQYF.

The chain employs TRBV7-3 and TRBJ2-7; 9 positions agree with TRBD1. Germline trimming cut 3 bases from V and 4 bases from J; bases unmatched to any gene: 4. The CDR3 runs to 14 residues. Germline V gives CDR1 SGHTA, CDR2 FQGTGA. CDR3 in amino acids: CASSLTQGAYEQYF. CDR3 coding DNA: TGTGCCAGCAGCTTGACACAGGGGGCGTACGAGCAGTACTTC.

This chain connects TRBV7-9 to TRBJ1-1; 9 positions agree with TRBD1. The germline V gene encodes CDR1 SEHNR and CDR2 FQNEAQ (reference sequence). The CDR3 loop spans 14 amino acids. V gave up 5 bases and J gave up 3 bases; unmatched junction bases: 4. As DNA, the CDR3 is TGTGCCAGCAGCAATACAGGGGGCTACACTGAAGCTTTCTTT. Residues: CASSNTGGYTEAFF.

V usage is TRBV7-9 and J usage is TRBJ2-7; no clear D. The CDR3 covers 15 residues. V shed 4 bases and J shed 5 bases, with 18 bases lying between them. Germline CDR1 and CDR2: SEHNR and FQNEAQ (reference sequence). The CDR3 bases are TGTGCCAGCAGCTCGCCTAGTGGAGCGCCCCACGAGCAGTACTTC. Amino acid sequence: CASSSPSGAPHEQYF.

This chain links TRBV29-1 with TRBJ1-1; D is unclear. This CDR3 region has 12 residues. Germline-derived CDR1 and CDR2 are SQVTM and ANQGSEA. V shed 1 base and J shed 7 bases, with 10 bases lying between them. The CDR3 region has the DNA TGCAGCGTTGAAGGCGGGCCCTATGAAGCTTTCTTT. Translated: CSVEGGPYEAFF. Looking up the rest from reference TRBV29-1 and TRBJ1-1 gives the full variable domain: SAVISQKPSRDICQRGTSLTIQCQVDSQVTMMFWYRQQPGQSLTLIATANQGSEATYESGFVIDKFPISRPNLTFSTLTVSNMSPEDSSIYLCSVEGGPYEAFFGQGTRLTVV.

V and J are TRBV11-2 and TRBJ2-7, with 12 bases aligning to TRBD2. Germline loops: CDR1 SGHAT, CDR2 FQNNGV. Germline trimming cut 2 bases from V and 5 bases from J; bases unmatched to any gene: 7. There are 16 residues in the CDR3. Written as DNA, the CDR3 is TGTGCCAGCAGCTTAACTAGCGGGAGGATAGGAGACGAGCAGTACTTC. Its protein is CASSLTSGRIGDEQYF.

The chain couples TRBV5-1 to TRBJ2-3, with TRBD2 matching 8 bases. Trimming cost V 3 bases and J 3 bases; bases outside gene matches: 3. From germline, CDR1 is SGHRS and CDR2 YFSETQ. The CDR3 is made up of 14 amino acids. The CDR3 nucleotides are TGCGCCAGCAGCTGGGCGGGAGGAACAGATACGCAGTATTTT. This codes for CASSWAGGTDTQYF.

The chain joins TRBV19 to TRBJ1-3, with D uncertain. Trimming took 7 bases from V and 0 from J, leaving 7 bases between them. This CDR3 is built from 13 residues. The germline gives CDR1 LNHDA, CDR2 SQIVND (reference sequence). CDR3 residues: CASTFASGNTIYF. The CDR3, as DNA: TGTGCCAGTACCTTCGCCTCTGGAAACACCATATATTTT.

V gene TRBV27 combines with J gene TRBJ2-1; no reliable D call. V was trimmed by 2 bases and J by 8 bases, leaving 7 bases between them. CDR3 length: 12 residues. Germline CDR1 and CDR2: MNHEY and SMNVEV (reference sequence). As DNA, the CDR3 is TGTGCCAGCAGTTTAATCGGCGATGAGCAGTTCTTC. This translates into CASSLIGDEQFF.

The rearrangement links TRBV6-6 to TRBJ1-1; a weak D match, TRBD1 (6 bases). Looked up from germline, CDR1 is MNHNY and CDR2 is SVGAGI (reference sequence). The CDR3 covers 15 residues. V was cut by 8 bases and J by 6 bases, with 22 bases left in between. Written as DNA, the CDR3 is TGTGCCAGCTTAATTAGATCAGGGGCCGCCCCTGAAGCTTTCTTT. Residues: CASLIRSGAAPEAFF.

V gene TRBV7-2 combines with J gene TRBJ2-7, with 8 bases that match TRBD2. The CDR3 runs to 14 residues. The V segment lost 5 bases and the J segment 6 bases; nucleotides outside the gene matches: 9. Germline loops: CDR1 SGHTA, CDR2 FQGNSA. The CDR3 bases are TGTGCCAGCAGCCCCGGAGCGGGAGTAGGCGAGCAGTACTTC. Translated, it gives CASSPGAGVGEQYF.

The CDR3 spells CASSVGHANYGYTF. DNA for the CDR3: TGTGCCAGCAGCGTAGGGCATGCTAACTATGGCTACACCTTC. V gene TRBV9 combines with J gene TRBJ1-2; no firm D call. CDR1 and CDR2 (germline): SGDLS, YYNGEE. V was cut by 0 bases and J by 0 bases, with 6 bases left in between. CDR3 length: 14 residues.

V and J are TRBV7-2 and TRBJ2-1; no clear D. Germline CDR1 is SGHTA and CDR2 is FQGNSA. This CDR3 is built from 13 residues. The ends were cut back, 1 base at V and 8 bases at J, with 9 bases in the middle. CDR3 sequence: CASSLGLVDEQFF. DNA for the CDR3: TGTGCCAGCAGCTTAGGCCTCGTGGATGAGCAGTTCTTC.

The gene calls are TRBV7-3 and TRBJ2-7, with TRBD2 matching over 9 bases. The CDR3 totals 15 residues. Trimming took 0 bases from V and 7 from J; bases not matched to a gene: 7. CDR1 and CDR2 (germline): SGHTA, FQGTGA. The chain's CDR3 is CASSLTAGGPWEQYF. In DNA form, the CDR3 reads TGTGCCAGCAGCTTAACGGCGGGAGGGCCCTGGGAGCAGTACTTC.

This sequence joins TRBV4-1 and TRBJ1-5, with TRBD1 matching over 8 bases. Germline loops: CDR1 MGHRA, CDR2 YSYEKL. The length of the CDR3 is 20 residues. V gave up 0 bases and J gave up 0 bases; unmatched junction bases: 13. CDR3 nucleotide sequence: TGCGCCAGCAGCCAAGATGAGAGGACAGGGTACATTTATAGCAATCAGCCCCAGCATTTT. Protein product: CASSQDERTGYIYSNQPQHF.

The J gene is TRBJ2-7, the V gene TRBV4-2, with 8 bases fitting TRBD2. The J segment lost 0 bases and the V segment lost 4 bases, leaving 14 bases of the junction unmatched. This CDR3 comprises 18 residues. Per germline, CDR1 LGHNA and CDR2 YNFKEQ. The CDR3 nucleotides are TGTGCCAGCAGCCTACCCTCCACCCTAGCGGGCCTCTCCTACGAGCAGTACTTC. Its translation is CASSLPSTLAGLSYEQYF.

V usage is TRBV29-1 and J usage is TRBJ2-1; D possibly corresponds to TRBD2 (6 bases). Looked up from germline, CDR1 is SQVTM and CDR2 is ANQGSEA. The CDR3 totals 14 residues. Trimming took 5 bases from V and 7 from J, leaving 18 bases between them. The CDR3 DNA sequence: TGCAGCGTTCTCCCGCGGGGCCCAGGGAATGAGCAGTTCTTC. Translating gives CSVLPRGPGNEQFF.

This sequence joins TRBV13 and TRBJ2-5; 9 bases match TRBD1. The CDR3 is 13 residues long. The V gene's germline CDR1 is PRHDT and CDR2 FYEKMQ (reference sequence). V dropped 4 bases and J dropped 5; count of bases not matched to a gene: 2. The CDR3 here is CASSWDREETQYF. CDR3 DNA: TGTGCCAGCAGCTGGGACAGGGAGGAGACCCAGTACTTC.